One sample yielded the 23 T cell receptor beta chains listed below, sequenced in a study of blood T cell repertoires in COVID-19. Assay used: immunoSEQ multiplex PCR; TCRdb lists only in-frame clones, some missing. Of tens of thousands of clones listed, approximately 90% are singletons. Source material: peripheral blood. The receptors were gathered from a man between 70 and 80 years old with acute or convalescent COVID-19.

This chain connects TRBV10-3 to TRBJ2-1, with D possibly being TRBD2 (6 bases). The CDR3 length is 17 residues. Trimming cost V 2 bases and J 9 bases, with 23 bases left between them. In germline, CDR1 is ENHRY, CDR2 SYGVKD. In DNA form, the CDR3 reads TGTGCCATCAGTGAGCCCCCGGGGGAATGGATTTACGGTGAGCAGTTCTTC. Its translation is CAISEPPGEWIYGEQFF.

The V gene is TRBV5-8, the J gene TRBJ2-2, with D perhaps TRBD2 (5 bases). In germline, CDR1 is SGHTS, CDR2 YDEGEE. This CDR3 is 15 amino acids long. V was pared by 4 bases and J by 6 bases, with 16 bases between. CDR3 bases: TGTGCCAGCAGCCCTCGGGGAAGAAGGGCCGGGGAGCTGTTTTTT. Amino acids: CASSPRGRRAGELFF. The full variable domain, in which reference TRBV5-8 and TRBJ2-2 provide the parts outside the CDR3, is EAGVTQSPTHLIKTRGQQATLRCSPISGHTSVYWYQQALGLGLQFLLWYDEGEERNRGNFPPRFSGRQFPNYSSELNVNALELEDSALYLCASSPRGRRAGELFFGEGSRLTVL.

CDR3 sequence (DNA): TGTGCCAGCTCACCACCGGGGCTAGCGGGGGGCCAGGGCGAGCAGTACTTC. It codes for CASSPPGLAGGQGEQYF. J is TRBJ2-7 and V is TRBV18; 11 bases match TRBD2. The V segment lost 0 bases and the J segment 6 bases; nucleotides outside the gene matches: 10. Germline loops: CDR1 KGHSH, CDR2 LQKENI. The CDR3 loop spans 17 amino acids.

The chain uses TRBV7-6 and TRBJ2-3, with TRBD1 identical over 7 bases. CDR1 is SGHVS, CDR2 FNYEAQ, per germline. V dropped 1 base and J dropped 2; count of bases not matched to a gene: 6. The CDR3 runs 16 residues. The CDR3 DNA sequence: TGTGCCAGCAGCTTAGGTCTGGGACAGAACACAGATACGCAGTATTTT. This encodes CASSLGLGQNTDTQYF.

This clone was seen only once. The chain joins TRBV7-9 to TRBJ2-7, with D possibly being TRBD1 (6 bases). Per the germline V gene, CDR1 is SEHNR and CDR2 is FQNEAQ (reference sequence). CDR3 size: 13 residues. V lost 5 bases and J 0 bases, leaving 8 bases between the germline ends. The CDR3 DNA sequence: TGTGCCAGCAGCAAGGACAGCTCCTACGAGCAGTACTTC. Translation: CASSKDSSYEQYF.

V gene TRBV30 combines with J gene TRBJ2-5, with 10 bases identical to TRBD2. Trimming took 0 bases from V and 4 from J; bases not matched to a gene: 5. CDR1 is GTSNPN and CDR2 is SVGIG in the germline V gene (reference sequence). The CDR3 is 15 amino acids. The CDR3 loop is CAWSVLSGGVETQYF. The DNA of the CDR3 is TGTGCCTGGAGTGTACTGAGCGGGGGGGTAGAGACCCAGTACTTC.

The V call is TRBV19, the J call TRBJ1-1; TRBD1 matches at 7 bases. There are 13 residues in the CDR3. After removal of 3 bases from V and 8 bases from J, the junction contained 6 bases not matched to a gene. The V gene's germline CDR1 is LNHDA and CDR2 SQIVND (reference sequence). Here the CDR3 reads CASSIGTVKEAFF. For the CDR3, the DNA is TGTGCCAGTAGTATCGGGACAGTAAAAGAAGCTTTCTTT.

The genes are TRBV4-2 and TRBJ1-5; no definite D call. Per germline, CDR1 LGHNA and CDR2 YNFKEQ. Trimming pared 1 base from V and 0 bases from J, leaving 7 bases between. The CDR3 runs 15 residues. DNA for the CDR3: TGTGCCAGCAGCCAAGCCCCGTATAGCAATCAGCCCCAGCATTTT. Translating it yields CASSQAPYSNQPQHF.

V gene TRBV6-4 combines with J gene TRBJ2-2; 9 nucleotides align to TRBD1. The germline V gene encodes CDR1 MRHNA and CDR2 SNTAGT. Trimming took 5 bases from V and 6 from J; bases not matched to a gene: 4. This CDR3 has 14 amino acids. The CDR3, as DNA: TGTGCCAGCAGTTTGACAGGGGGAGCCGGGGAGCTGTTTTTT. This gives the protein CASSLTGGAGELFF.

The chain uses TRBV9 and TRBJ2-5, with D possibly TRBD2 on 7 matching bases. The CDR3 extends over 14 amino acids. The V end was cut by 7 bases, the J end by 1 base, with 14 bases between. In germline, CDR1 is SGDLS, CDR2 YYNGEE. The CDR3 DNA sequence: TGTGCCAGCGGGGAGGGACAAATCCAAGAGACCCAGTACTTC. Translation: CASGEGQIQETQYF. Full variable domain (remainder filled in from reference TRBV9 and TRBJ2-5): DSGVTQTPKHLITATGQRVTLRCSPRSGDLSVYWYQQSLDQGLQFLIQYYNGEERAKGNILERFSAQQFPDLHSELNLSSLELGDSALYFCASGEGQIQETQYFGPGTRLLVL.

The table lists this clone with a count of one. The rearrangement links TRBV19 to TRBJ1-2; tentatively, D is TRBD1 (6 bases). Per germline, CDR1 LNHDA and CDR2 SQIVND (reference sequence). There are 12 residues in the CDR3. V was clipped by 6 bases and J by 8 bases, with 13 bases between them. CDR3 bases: TGTGCCAGTAGGCAGGGGAGAGGCGGCTACACCTTC. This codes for CASRQGRGGYTF.

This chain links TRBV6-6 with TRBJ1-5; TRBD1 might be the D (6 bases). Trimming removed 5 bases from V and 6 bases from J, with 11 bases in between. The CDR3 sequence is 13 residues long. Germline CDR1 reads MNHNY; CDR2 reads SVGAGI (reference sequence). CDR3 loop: CASSGGHGQPQHF. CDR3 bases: TGTGCCAGCAGTGGGGGACACGGTCAGCCCCAGCATTTT.

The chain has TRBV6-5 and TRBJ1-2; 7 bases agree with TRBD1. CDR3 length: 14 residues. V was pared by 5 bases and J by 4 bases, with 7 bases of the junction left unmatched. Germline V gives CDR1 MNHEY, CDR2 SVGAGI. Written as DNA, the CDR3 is TGTGCCAGCAGTCCTTACTGGACAGGCTATGGCTACACCTTC. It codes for CASSPYWTGYGYTF.

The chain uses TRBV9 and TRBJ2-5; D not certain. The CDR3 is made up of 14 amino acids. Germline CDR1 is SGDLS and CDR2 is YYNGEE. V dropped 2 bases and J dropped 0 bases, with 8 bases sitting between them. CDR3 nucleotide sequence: TGTGCCAGCAGCGTTACCCAGTACCAAGAGACCCAGTACTTC. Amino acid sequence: CASSVTQYQETQYF.

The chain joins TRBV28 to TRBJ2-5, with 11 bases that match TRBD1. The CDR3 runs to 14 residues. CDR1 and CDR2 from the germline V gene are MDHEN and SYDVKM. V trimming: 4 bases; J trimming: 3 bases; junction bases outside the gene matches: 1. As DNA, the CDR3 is TGTGCCAGCAGTTGGACAGGGGGCGAAGAGACCCAGTACTTC. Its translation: CASSWTGGEETQYF.

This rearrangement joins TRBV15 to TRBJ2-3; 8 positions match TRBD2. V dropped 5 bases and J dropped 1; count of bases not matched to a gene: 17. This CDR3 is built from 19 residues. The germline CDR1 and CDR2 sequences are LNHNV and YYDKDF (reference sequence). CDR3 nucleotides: TGTGCCACCAGCGTTAGCGGGGTGGTGGCGCTGCTTGGCACAGATACGCAGTATTTT. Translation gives CATSVSGVVALLGTDTQYF.

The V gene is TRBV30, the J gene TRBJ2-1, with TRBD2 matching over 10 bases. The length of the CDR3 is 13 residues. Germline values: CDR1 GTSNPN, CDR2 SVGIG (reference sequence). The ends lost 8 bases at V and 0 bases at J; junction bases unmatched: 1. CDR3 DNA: TGTGCCCGGACTAGCGGCTCCTACAATGAGCAGTTCTTC. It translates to CARTSGSYNEQFF.

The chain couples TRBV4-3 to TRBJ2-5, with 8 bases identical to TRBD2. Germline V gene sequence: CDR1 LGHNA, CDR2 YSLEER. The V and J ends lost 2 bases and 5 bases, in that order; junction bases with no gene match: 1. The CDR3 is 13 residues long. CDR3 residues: CASSQTSGETQYF. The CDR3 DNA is TGCGCCAGCAGCCAAACTAGCGGCGAGACCCAGTACTTC.

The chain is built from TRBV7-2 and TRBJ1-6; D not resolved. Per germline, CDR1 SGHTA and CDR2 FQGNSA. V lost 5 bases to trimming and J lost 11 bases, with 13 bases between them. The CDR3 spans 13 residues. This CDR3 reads CASSLETSTPLHF. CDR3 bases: TGTGCCAGCAGCCTAGAAACTAGTACACCCCTCCACTTT.

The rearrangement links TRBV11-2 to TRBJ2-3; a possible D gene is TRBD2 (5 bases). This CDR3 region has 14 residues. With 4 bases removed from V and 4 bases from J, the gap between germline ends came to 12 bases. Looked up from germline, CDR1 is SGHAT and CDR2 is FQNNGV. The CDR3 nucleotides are TGTGCCAGCAGCTCCATTCCGCGGGCAGATACGCAGTATTTT. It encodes CASSSIPRADTQYF.

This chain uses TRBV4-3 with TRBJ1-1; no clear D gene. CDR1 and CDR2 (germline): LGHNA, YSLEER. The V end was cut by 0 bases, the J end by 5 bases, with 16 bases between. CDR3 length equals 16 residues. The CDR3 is CASSQDRGVRGTEAFF. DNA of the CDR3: TGCGCCAGCAGCCAAGATCGTGGGGTTAGAGGGACTGAAGCTTTCTTT.

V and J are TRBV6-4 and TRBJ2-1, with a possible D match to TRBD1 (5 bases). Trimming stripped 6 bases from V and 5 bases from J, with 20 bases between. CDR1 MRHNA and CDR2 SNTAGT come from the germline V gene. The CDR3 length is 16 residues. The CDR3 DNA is TGTGCCAGCAGCGAAGGGGCTGGATATGTTAACAATGAGCAGTTCTTC. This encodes CASSEGAGYVNNEQFF.

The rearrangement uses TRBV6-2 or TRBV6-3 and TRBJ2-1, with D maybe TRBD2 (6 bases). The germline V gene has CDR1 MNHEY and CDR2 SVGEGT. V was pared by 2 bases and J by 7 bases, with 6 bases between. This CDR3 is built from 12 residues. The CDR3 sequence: CASSYGGNEQFF. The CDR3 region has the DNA TGTGCCAGCAGTTACGGGGGGAATGAGCAGTTCTTC.